This TCR beta chain was observed in a study of shared clonotypes between healthy human individuals. Repertoires were generated with immunoSEQ multiplex PCR, while TCRdb's copy carries only in-frame clones and drops some. The sample carries approximately 2,300,000 clones, about 90% recorded once. The V gene's germline CDR1 is SEHNR and CDR2 FQNEAQ (reference sequence). V gave up 2 bases and J gave up 2 bases; unmatched junction bases: 4. The CDR3 loop spans 15 amino acids. This clonotype was obtained from a man aged 18 to 29 in good health. Some clones in this sample may be carry-over from other donors' samples. Sequencing used naive CD4+ T cells from PBMCs. Subset specified: CD45RA+ positively selected. This chain joins TRBV7-9 and TRBJ2-3; 7 nucleotides align to TRBD2. CDR3 in DNA: TGTGCCAGCAGCTTACCTAGCGGTTACACAGATACGCAGTATTTT. This gives the protein CASSLPSGYTDTQYF.